Each of the 24 T cell receptor beta chains below was sequenced from the same sample in a study of cytomegalovirus exposure and HLA in healthy donors. Primers for the PCR totalled 60 Vbeta and 13 Jbeta. Profiling relied on immunoSEQ multiplex PCR, and the TCRdb table lists in-frame clones only, not all of them. Of 150,000 to 200,000 clones detected, over 75% appear once; the ten largest clones hold approximately 2%. Sequencing was performed on PBMCs. The receptors come from a woman between 18 and 29 years old in good health and CMV-seronegative.

J is TRBJ2-7 and V is TRBV28; D perhaps matches TRBD1 (5 bases). This CDR3 comprises 14 residues. Germline values: CDR1 MDHEN, CDR2 SYDVKM. V gave up 5 bases and J gave up 3 bases, with 14 bases separating them. The CDR3 reads CASSARARYYEQYF. The CDR3 coding sequence is TGTGCCAGCAGTGCCAGGGCTCGTTACTACGAGCAGTACTTC.

The V gene is TRBV6-5, the J gene TRBJ1-2; D ambiguous. The CDR3 spans 15 residues. V lost 2 bases and J lost 5, with 15 bases in between. Germline CDR1 reads MNHEY; CDR2 reads SVGAGI. CDR3 amino acids: CASSYPSGRGYGYTF. The DNA for the CDR3 is TGTGCCAGCAGTTACCCGTCCGGACGGGGATATGGCTACACCTTC.

This clone is a singleton in its sample. The chain carries TRBV6-1 and TRBJ1-5, with D perhaps TRBD1 (6 bases). Germline CDR1 MNHNS, CDR2 SASEGT. The CDR3 length is 15 residues. Trimming left V 2 bases short and J 0 bases short, with 8 bases between. The CDR3 is CASSETGSSNQPQHF. CDR3 in DNA: TGTGCCAGCAGTGAAACAGGGAGTAGCAATCAGCCCCAGCATTTT.

The chain carries TRBV4-1 and TRBJ1-2, with a weak D call TRBD1 (6 bases). This CDR3 has 16 residues. The germline V gene has CDR1 MGHRA and CDR2 YSYEKL. The germline V and J ends were trimmed by 1 base and 3 bases, with 15 bases remaining between them. CDR3 region: CASSQAATGSYYGYTF. CDR3 bases: TGCGCCAGCAGCCAAGCAGCGACAGGTTCTTACTATGGCTACACCTTC.

The chain uses TRBV9 and TRBJ2-7; 8 bases line up with TRBD2. CDR3 size: 15 residues. CDR1 and CDR2 (germline): SGDLS, YYNGEE. Trimming took 0 bases from V and 2 from J; bases not matched to a gene: 4. This CDR3 is CASSVGNGRAYEQYF. CDR3 nucleotides: TGTGCCAGCAGCGTAGGAAACGGGAGGGCCTACGAGCAGTACTTC.

This clone was seen a few times. The chain combines TRBV7-6 with TRBJ2-1; D might be TRBD2 (6 bases). CDR3 length: 14 residues. The ends were cut back, 1 base at V and 7 bases at J, with 11 bases in the middle. Germline lookup yields CDR1 SGHVS and CDR2 FNYEAQ. The CDR3 spells CASSLVGSVNEQFF. CDR3 in DNA: TGTGCCAGCAGCTTAGTCGGGAGTGTAAATGAGCAGTTCTTC.

The rearrangement uses TRBV5-1 and TRBJ1-1; the D is unclear. The V end lost 3 bases, the J end lost 4 bases, and 13 bases lay between the germline ends. The CDR3 is 14 amino acids. Germline loops: CDR1 SGHRS, CDR2 YFSETQ. The CDR3 DNA reads TGCGCCAGCAGCTCCCTCGCGGTAAGCACTGAAGCTTTCTTT. This encodes CASSSLAVSTEAFF.

This clone was seen more than once but under ten times. V usage is TRBV2 and J usage is TRBJ1-3; 7 nucleotides agree with TRBD1. Germline CDR1 SNHLY, CDR2 FYNNEI. Trimming at V came to 3 bases and at J to 0 bases, leaving 11 bases not matched to a gene. The CDR3 covers 18 residues. The CDR3 nucleotides read TGTGCCAGCAGTGACAGGGGGAACACCGGCCCCTCTGGAAACACCATATATTTT. Its protein is CASSDRGNTGPSGNTIYF.

A word on this clone: Different DNA sequences within this sample yield the same CDR3. The gene calls are TRBV5-1 and TRBJ2-2, with D tentatively TRBD2 (6 bases). Trimming removed 1 base at V and 5 bases at J, with 9 bases between. Germline V gene data show CDR1 as SGHRS and CDR2 as YFSETQ. This CDR3 comprises 14 residues. The CDR3 loop is CASSLTGGTGELFF. The DNA of the CDR3 is TGCGCCAGCAGCTTGACCGGGGGTACCGGGGAGCTGTTTTTT.

This clone was seen repeatedly, ten times or more. This rearrangement joins TRBV4-2 to TRBJ2-1; 11 positions agree with TRBD2. CDR1 is LGHNA, CDR2 YNFKEQ, per germline. This CDR3 contains 20 residues. V lost 1 base, J lost 2 bases, and 13 bases stayed unmatched. CDR3 bases: TGTGCCAGCAGCCAAGTCCTAGGGATACAGGGACTAGCGGCCTACAATGAGCAGTTCTTC. This gives the protein CASSQVLGIQGLAAYNEQFF.

Note on this clone: Within the sample, other DNA sequences also encode this same CDR3. The V call is TRBV28, the J call TRBJ1-5, with D perhaps TRBD1 (6 bases). CDR1 and CDR2 (germline): MDHEN, SYDVKM. Trimming pared 3 bases from V and 2 bases from J, leaving 8 bases between. This CDR3 is built from 14 residues. CDR3 protein: CASSLAGGNQPQHF. The CDR3 DNA follows: TGTGCCAGCAGTTTGGCAGGGGGCAATCAGCCCCAGCATTTT.

The chain carries TRBV20-1 and TRBJ2-7; maybe TRBD1 (6 bases). Germline-derived CDR1 and CDR2 are DFQATT and SNEGSKA (reference sequence). V dropped 3 bases and J dropped 4 bases, with 7 bases sitting between them. The CDR3 runs to 11 residues. CDR3 sequence: CSARTGYEQYF. Here the CDR3 DNA reads TGCAGTGCTAGGACAGGTTACGAGCAGTACTTC.

The chain employs TRBV5-1 and TRBJ2-5; a weak D match, TRBD1 (6 bases). There are 15 residues in the CDR3. The V gene lost 3 bases and the J gene lost 2 bases, with 14 bases spanning the gap. Germline V gene data show CDR1 as SGHRS and CDR2 as YFSETQ. CDR3 coding DNA: TGCGCCAGCAGCTCGGTTCAGGGGCCTCAAGAGACCCAGTACTTC. As protein: CASSSVQGPQETQYF.

The V call is TRBV11-2, the J call TRBJ2-1; 8 bases fit TRBD2. The germline V gene has CDR1 SGHAT and CDR2 FQNNGV. CDR3 size: 17 residues. The V segment lost 5 bases and the J segment 4 bases; nucleotides outside the gene matches: 13. CDR3 sequence reads: CASSPEFGLAGYNEQFF. DNA of the CDR3: TGTGCCAGCAGCCCAGAGTTCGGGCTAGCGGGTTACAATGAGCAGTTCTTC.

The V and J genes are TRBV6-5 and TRBJ2-7; tentatively, D is TRBD1 (6 bases). The ends were cut back, 1 base at V and 5 bases at J, with 9 bases in the middle. CDR1 and CDR2 (germline): MNHEY, SVGAGI. The CDR3 is made up of 13 amino acids. CDR3 sequence: CASSYLGTNEQYF. Written as DNA, the CDR3 is TGTGCCAGCAGTTACTTAGGGACAAACGAGCAGTACTTC.

CDR3 in DNA: TGCGCCAGCAGCCCGACAGGGTCTGGACTAGCCGGAGCGTGGCGAGAGACCCAGTACTTC. It is translated as CASSPTGSGLAGAWRETQYF. The chain carries TRBV4-1 and TRBJ2-5, with a tentative D call TRBD2 (8 bases). V was clipped by 4 bases and J by 4 bases, with 31 bases between them. Germline CDR1 is MGHRA and CDR2 is YSYEKL. There are 20 residues in the CDR3.

The chain carries TRBV5-1 and TRBJ2-7, with 8 bases aligning to TRBD1. CDR1 and CDR2 from the germline V gene are SGHRS and YFSETQ. This CDR3 region has 15 residues. The ends lost 4 bases at V and 2 bases at J; junction bases unmatched: 8. The CDR3 nucleotides read TGCGCCAGCAGCGTCGGACAGGGCTTCACCTACGAGCAGTACTTC. Protein product: CASSVGQGFTYEQYF.

The chain links TRBV7-8 to TRBJ2-5, with 7 bases lining up with TRBD1. With V trimmed by 5 bases and J by 5 bases, 2 bases remained unmatched. Germline loops: CDR1 SGHVS, CDR2 FQNEAQ. This CDR3 is 12 amino acids long. The CDR3 reads CASSRRGETQYF. CDR3 nucleotide sequence: TGTGCCAGCAGCCGCAGGGGGGAGACCCAGTACTTC. Full variable domain (missing parts from reference TRBV7-8 and TRBJ2-5): GAGVSQSPRYKVAKRGQDVALRCDPISGHVSLFWYQQALGQGPEFLTYFQNEAQLDKSGLPSDRFFAERPEGSVSTLKIQRTQQEDSAVYLCASSRRGETQYFGPGTRLLVL.

The rearrangement uses TRBV19 and TRBJ2-7, with 9 bases fitting TRBD1. The ends lost 5 bases at V and 5 bases at J; junction bases unmatched: 7. Germline values: CDR1 LNHDA, CDR2 SQIVND (reference sequence). The CDR3 is made up of 14 amino acids. CDR3 in DNA: TGTGCCAGTAGTCCGGGACAGGGACTTAACGAGCAGTACTTC. Translation gives CASSPGQGLNEQYF.

This chain joins TRBV6-5 and TRBJ1-2; TRBD1 might be the D (5 bases). The CDR3 has 14 amino acids. V shed 5 bases and J shed 2 bases, with 12 bases lying between them. Germline values: CDR1 MNHEY, CDR2 SVGAGI. The CDR3 DNA is TGTGCCAGCAGTACCAGGGTCGAGAACTATGGCTACACCTTC. As protein: CASSTRVENYGYTF.

The CDR3, as DNA: TGTGCCAGCAGCTCGTACAGGGGGCTTAACTACGAGCAGTACTTC. Its protein is CASSSYRGLNYEQYF. This chain connects TRBV11-2 to TRBJ2-5, with TRBD1 matching 9 bases. The better agreement between TRBJ2-7 and the DNA end casts doubt on the J call. The CDR3 sequence is 15 residues long. Germline lookup yields CDR1 SGHAT and CDR2 FQNNGV.

This rearrangement joins TRBV6-1 to TRBJ2-4; a weak D match, TRBD2 (5 bases). Germline V gene sequence: CDR1 MNHNS, CDR2 SASEGT. The CDR3 length is 15 residues. Trimming removed 4 bases at V and 0 bases at J, with 10 bases between. CDR3 DNA sequence: TGTGCCAGCAGTGCCGAGGAGGTAGCCAAAAACATTCAGTACTTC. Protein product: CASSAEEVAKNIQYF.

The chain has TRBV6-1 and TRBJ2-3, with D unresolved. This CDR3 region has 17 residues. Trimming stripped 1 base from V and 2 bases from J, with 16 bases between. Germline CDR1 and CDR2: MNHNS and SASEGT. The CDR3 DNA follows: TGTGCCAGCAGTGAAGGACGGCTAACCAGACTCACAGATACGCAGTATTTT. As protein: CASSEGRLTRLTDTQYF.

The CDR3 nucleotides read TGTGCCATCAGTGTAGGCAGGGGCTACGAGCAGTACTTC. Amino acids: CAISVGRGYEQYF. V and J are TRBV10-3 and TRBJ2-7; D might be TRBD1 (6 bases). Trimming took 4 bases from V and 3 from J, leaving 10 bases between them. The CDR3 is made up of 13 amino acids. The germline gives CDR1 ENHRY, CDR2 SYGVKD.